These 17 T cell receptor beta chains originate from one sample sequenced in a study of blood T cell repertoires in COVID-19. The protocol was immunoSEQ multiplex PCR, while the TCRdb copy is restricted to in-frame clones and leaves out a portion. The sample contains fewer than 250,000 clones, 92% of which appear only once. What was sequenced was peripheral blood. The source of these receptors is a man aged 25-40 years with acute or convalescent COVID-19.

This sequence joins TRBV28 and TRBJ1-5; D is ambiguous. V was trimmed by 6 bases and J by 6 bases, leaving 12 bases between them. This CDR3 is 13 amino acids long. Germline values: CDR1 MDHEN, CDR2 SYDVKM. CDR3 nucleotide sequence: TGTGCCAGCAGACCCGGTGCCGGTCAGCCCCAGCATTTT. Amino acid sequence: CASRPGAGQPQHF.

Regarding this clone: The germline gene is not matched at one end of the junction; a read error may be the cause. J is TRBJ1-5 and V is TRBV19; TRBD1 is a possible D gene (6 bases). Germline CDR1 is LNHDA and CDR2 is SQIVND (reference sequence). This CDR3 is built from 15 residues. The CDR3 DNA follows: TGTGCCAGTGTAAATCACCAGGGGAGCAAACAGCCCCAGCATTTT. Translated: CASVNHQGSKQPQHF.

This chain uses TRBV5-1 with TRBJ2-1; 16 nucleotides align to TRBD2. The CDR3 is 18 amino acids. CDR1 is SGHRS, CDR2 YFSETQ, per germline. V was pared by 4 bases and J by 3 bases, with 7 bases of the junction left unmatched. The CDR3 spells CASSVGLAGGPIYNEQFF. CDR3 sequence (DNA): TGCGCCAGCAGCGTGGGACTAGCGGGGGGGCCCATCTACAATGAGCAGTTCTTC.

The V call is TRBV28, the J call TRBJ1-5, with 9 nucleotides matching TRBD1. Germline V gene sequence: CDR1 MDHEN, CDR2 SYDVKM. The CDR3 covers 14 residues. V shed 9 bases, J shed 5 bases, and the junction held 8 bases outside the gene matches. The CDR3 nucleotides are TGTGCCAGTGCCCCGGGACAGGGACATCAGCCCCAGCATTTT. Its translation: CASAPGQGHQPQHF.

The genes are TRBV25-1 and TRBJ2-5; the D gene is possibly TRBD1 (5 bases). V was trimmed by 4 bases and J by 5 bases, leaving 14 bases between them. This CDR3 is 14 amino acids long. Germline loops: CDR1 MGHDK, CDR2 SYGVNS. The CDR3 reads CASSGLGVGETQYF. In DNA, the CDR3 is TGTGCCAGCAGTGGGCTAGGGGTAGGGGAGACCCAGTACTTC.

The J gene is TRBJ1-3, the V gene TRBV5-6; no reliable D call. The CDR3 totals 15 residues. Germline values: CDR1 SGHDT, CDR2 YYEEEE. V was shortened by 6 bases and J by 3 bases, with 16 bases between the two germline ends. The CDR3 DNA follows: TGTGCCAGCATCCTGGGCGGCGGGAATGGAAACACCATATATTTT. This codes for CASILGGGNGNTIYF.

J is TRBJ2-7 and V is TRBV15, with TRBD1 matching 7 bases. The ends lost 5 bases at V and 2 bases at J; junction bases unmatched: 9. Germline loops: CDR1 LNHNV, CDR2 YYDKDF (reference sequence). This CDR3 has 15 amino acids. The CDR3 reads CATSHKPGQTYEQYF. CDR3 sequence (DNA): TGTGCCACCAGCCATAAGCCGGGACAGACCTACGAGCAGTACTTC.

This rearrangement joins TRBV27 to TRBJ2-7; 7 nucleotides agree with TRBD1. Germline CDR1 MNHEY, CDR2 SMNVEV (reference sequence). The CDR3 sequence is 14 residues long. The V segment lost 2 bases and the J segment 5 bases; nucleotides outside the gene matches: 6. In DNA, the CDR3 is TGTGCCAGCAGTTTAGAGGGGGCGGCCAACGAGCAGTACTTC. Translated: CASSLEGAANEQYF.

The rearrangement uses TRBV7-9 and TRBJ2-1; the D is unclear. Looked up from germline, CDR1 is SEHNR and CDR2 is FQNEAQ (reference sequence). With 1 base removed from V and 12 bases from J, the gap between germline ends came to 16 bases. CDR3 length equals 14 residues. For the CDR3, the DNA is TGTGCCAGCAGCTTAGGAGATTTAACCCTCGGGCAGTTCTTC. This codes for CASSLGDLTLGQFF.

The chain uses TRBV10-3 and TRBJ1-6; a possible D gene is TRBD1 (6 bases). Germline values: CDR1 ENHRY, CDR2 SYGVKD. V lost 6 bases and J 8 bases, leaving 17 bases between the germline ends. The CDR3 is 15 amino acids. The DNA of the CDR3 is TGTGCCATCAGGGAGATTGGACAGTCGGATTCACCCCTCCACTTT. This sequence encodes CAIREIGQSDSPLHF.

The rearrangement joins TRBV7-3 to TRBJ2-3; D is possibly TRBD2 (5 bases). V was pared by 2 bases and J by 1 base, with 10 bases between. The CDR3 contains 15 residues. Germline lookup yields CDR1 SGHTA and CDR2 FQGTGA. CDR3 DNA: TGTGCCAGCAGCTTAGAGGGTAGCGGCACAGATACGCAGTATTTT. Its translation is CASSLEGSGTDTQYF.

Notes on this clone: The junction does not match germline at one end; this may be a read error. V is TRBV15 and J is TRBJ2-7; the D gene is possibly TRBD2 (7 bases). The CDR3 is 12 amino acids. Germline V lookup: CDR1 LNHNV, CDR2 YYDKDF (reference sequence). The CDR3: CATSRDRGARGF. Here the CDR3 DNA reads TGTGCCACCAGCAGAGATCGGGGGGCGCGGGGCTTC.

The CDR3 loop reads CASSYSGTGSEAFF. The CDR3 region has the DNA TGTGCCAGCAGTTACTCTGGGACAGGGTCCGAAGCTTTCTTT. The chain uses TRBV6-5 and TRBJ1-1; 9 bases map to TRBD1. The CDR3 has 14 residues. Per the germline V gene, CDR1 is MNHEY and CDR2 is SVGAGI. V shed 0 bases and J 8 bases; nucleotides not matched to a gene: 4.

V is TRBV4-1 and J is TRBJ2-3; TRBD2 aligns across 9 bases. Looked up from germline, CDR1 is MGHRA and CDR2 is YSYEKL. This CDR3 contains 18 residues. J gave up 6 bases and V 1 base, and 14 bases lay outside the gene matches. This CDR3 reads CASSQGGSSGTSIDTQYF. The CDR3 DNA sequence: TGCGCCAGCAGCCAAGGGGGATCTTCGGGGACTAGCATCGATACGCAGTATTTT.

This clone was seen once. The chain couples TRBV5-4 to TRBJ1-3, with a weak D call TRBD1 (5 bases). CDR3 length: 14 amino acids. Trimming removed 0 bases from V and 4 bases from J, with 8 bases in between. In germline, CDR1 is SGHNT, CDR2 YYREEE (reference sequence). CDR3 region: CASSLAGGGNTIYF. CDR3 sequence (DNA): TGTGCCAGCAGCTTGGCTGGGGGGGGAAACACCATATATTTT.

This sequence joins TRBV11-3 and TRBJ2-7, with no clear D. This CDR3 is built from 13 residues. The germline gives CDR1 SGHNT, CDR2 YENEEA. Trimming shortened V by 5 bases and J by 5 bases, and 13 bases separated the two germline ends. The CDR3 bases are TGTGCCAGCAGCCGCCAGGTCTTCGACGAGCAGTACTTC. It is translated as CASSRQVFDEQYF.

This sequence joins TRBV28 and TRBJ1-2; D remains ambiguous. The CDR3 has 15 residues. The V end lost 5 bases, the J end lost 4 bases, and 17 bases lay between the germline ends. Germline V lookup: CDR1 MDHEN, CDR2 SYDVKM. As DNA, the CDR3 is TGTGCCAGCAGTCCCGTGGGCCAGCCTCGCTATGGCTACACCTTC. Translation: CASSPVGQPRYGYTF.